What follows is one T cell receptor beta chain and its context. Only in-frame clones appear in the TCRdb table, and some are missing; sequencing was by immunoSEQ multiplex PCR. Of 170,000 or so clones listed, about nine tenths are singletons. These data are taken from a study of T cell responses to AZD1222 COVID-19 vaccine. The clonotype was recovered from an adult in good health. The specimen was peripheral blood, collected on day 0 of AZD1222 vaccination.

CDR3 DNA: TGTGCCAGCAGTTACGACAGGGCGCATAATTCACCCCTCCACTTT. Its protein is CASSYDRAHNSPLHF. This chain uses TRBV6-5 with TRBJ1-6, with 7 positions matching TRBD1. V shed 2 bases and J 5 bases; nucleotides not matched to a gene: 3. CDR1 is MNHEY and CDR2 is SVGAGI in the germline V gene. This CDR3 has 15 residues.